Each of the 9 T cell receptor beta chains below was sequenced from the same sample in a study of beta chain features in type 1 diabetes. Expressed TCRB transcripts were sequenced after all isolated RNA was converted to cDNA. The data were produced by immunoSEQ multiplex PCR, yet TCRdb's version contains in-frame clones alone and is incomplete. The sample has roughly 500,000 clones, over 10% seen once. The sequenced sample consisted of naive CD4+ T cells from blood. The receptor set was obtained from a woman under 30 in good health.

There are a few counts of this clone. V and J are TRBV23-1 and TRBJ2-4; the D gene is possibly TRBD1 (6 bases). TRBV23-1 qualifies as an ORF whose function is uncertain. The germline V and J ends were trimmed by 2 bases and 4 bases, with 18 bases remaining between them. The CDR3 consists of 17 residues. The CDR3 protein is CASSQPTGPDRKNIQYF. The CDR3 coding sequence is TGCGCCAGCAGTCAACCAACAGGGCCCGATAGAAAAAACATTCAGTACTTC.

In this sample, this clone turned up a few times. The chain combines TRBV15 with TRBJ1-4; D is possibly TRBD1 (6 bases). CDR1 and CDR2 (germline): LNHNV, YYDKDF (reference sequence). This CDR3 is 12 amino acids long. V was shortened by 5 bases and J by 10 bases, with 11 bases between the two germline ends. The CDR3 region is CATSEQGRKLFF. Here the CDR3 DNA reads TGTGCCACCAGCGAACAGGGTCGAAAACTGTTTTTT.

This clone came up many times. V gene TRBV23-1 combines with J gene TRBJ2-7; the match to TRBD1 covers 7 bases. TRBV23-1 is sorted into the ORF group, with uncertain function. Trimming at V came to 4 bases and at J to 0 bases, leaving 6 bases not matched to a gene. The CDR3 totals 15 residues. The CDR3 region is CASSPRQGFSYEQYV. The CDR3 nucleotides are TGCGCCAGCAGTCCCCGACAGGGATTCTCCTACGAGCAGTACGTC.

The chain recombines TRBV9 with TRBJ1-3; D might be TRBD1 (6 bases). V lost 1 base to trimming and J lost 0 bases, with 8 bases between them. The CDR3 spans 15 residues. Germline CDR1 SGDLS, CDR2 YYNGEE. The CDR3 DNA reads TGTGCCAGCAGCGTAATGGACAGCTCTGGAAACACCATATATTTT. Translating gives CASSVMDSSGNTIYF.

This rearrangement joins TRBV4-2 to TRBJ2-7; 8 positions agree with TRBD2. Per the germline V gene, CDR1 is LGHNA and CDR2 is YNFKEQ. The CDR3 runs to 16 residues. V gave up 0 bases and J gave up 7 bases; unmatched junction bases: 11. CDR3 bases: TGTGCCAGCAGCCAAGAAGGAGCGGGAGTTGGTTTAGAGCAGTACTTC. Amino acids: CASSQEGAGVGLEQYF.

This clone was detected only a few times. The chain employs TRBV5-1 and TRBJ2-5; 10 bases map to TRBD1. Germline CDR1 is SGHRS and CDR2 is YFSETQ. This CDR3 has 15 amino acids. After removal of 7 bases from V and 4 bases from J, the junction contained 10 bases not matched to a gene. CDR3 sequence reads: CASARQGAIRETQYF. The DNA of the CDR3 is TGCGCCAGCGCCCGACAGGGGGCGATACGAGAGACCCAGTACTTC.

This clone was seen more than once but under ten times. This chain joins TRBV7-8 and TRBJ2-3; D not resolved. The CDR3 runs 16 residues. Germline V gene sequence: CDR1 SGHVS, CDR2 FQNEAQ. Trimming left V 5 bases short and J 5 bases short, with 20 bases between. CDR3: CASSLYSAYQGDTQYF. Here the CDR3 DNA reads TGTGCCAGCAGCCTCTACTCCGCCTACCAAGGAGATACGCAGTATTTT.

CDR3 DNA sequence: TGTGCCAGCAGCCAGTATACTTACAATGAGCAGTTCTTC. Its translation: CASSQYTYNEQFF. This chain joins TRBV14 and TRBJ2-1; the D is unclear. V shed 3 bases and J shed 4 bases, with 7 bases lying between them. The germline V gene encodes CDR1 SGHDN and CDR2 FVKESK. The CDR3 sequence is 13 residues long.

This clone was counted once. The CDR3 sequence is CASSPGRGTDTQYF. The CDR3 coding sequence is TGTGCCAGCAGCCCAGGCAGGGGCACAGATACGCAGTATTTT. V usage is TRBV7-3 and J usage is TRBJ2-3, with a weak D call TRBD1 (5 bases). This CDR3 has 14 residues. Germline V gene data show CDR1 as SGHTA and CDR2 as FQGTGA. With 5 bases removed from V and 1 base from J, the gap between germline ends came to 10 bases.